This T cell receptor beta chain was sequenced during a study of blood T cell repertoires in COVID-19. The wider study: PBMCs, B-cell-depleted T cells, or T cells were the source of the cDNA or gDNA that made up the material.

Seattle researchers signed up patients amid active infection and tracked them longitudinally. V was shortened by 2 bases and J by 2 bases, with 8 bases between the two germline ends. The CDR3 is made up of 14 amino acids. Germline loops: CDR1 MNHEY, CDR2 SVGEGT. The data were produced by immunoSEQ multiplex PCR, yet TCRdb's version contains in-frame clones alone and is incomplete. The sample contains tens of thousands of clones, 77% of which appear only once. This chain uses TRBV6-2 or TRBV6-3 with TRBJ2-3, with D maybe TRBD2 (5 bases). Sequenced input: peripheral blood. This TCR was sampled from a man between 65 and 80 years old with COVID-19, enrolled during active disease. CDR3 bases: TGTGCCAGCAGTTACGTGCTAGCCACAGATACGCAGTATTTT. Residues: CASSYVLATDTQYF.